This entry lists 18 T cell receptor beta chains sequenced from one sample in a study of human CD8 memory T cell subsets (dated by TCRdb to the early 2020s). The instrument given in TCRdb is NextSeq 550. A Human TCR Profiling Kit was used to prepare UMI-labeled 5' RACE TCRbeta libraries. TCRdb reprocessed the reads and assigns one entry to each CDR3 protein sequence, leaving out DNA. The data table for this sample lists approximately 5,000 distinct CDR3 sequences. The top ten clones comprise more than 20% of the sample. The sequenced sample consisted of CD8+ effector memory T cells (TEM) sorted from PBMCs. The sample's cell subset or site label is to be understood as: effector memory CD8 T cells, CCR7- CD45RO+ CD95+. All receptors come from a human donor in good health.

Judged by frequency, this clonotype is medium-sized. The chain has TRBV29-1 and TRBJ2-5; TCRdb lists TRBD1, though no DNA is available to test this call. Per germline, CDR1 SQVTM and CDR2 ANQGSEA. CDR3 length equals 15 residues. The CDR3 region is CSVEGRTGEGETQYF.

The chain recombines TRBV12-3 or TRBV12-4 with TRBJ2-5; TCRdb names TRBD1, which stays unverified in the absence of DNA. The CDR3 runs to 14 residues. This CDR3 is CASSPYLSQETQYF.

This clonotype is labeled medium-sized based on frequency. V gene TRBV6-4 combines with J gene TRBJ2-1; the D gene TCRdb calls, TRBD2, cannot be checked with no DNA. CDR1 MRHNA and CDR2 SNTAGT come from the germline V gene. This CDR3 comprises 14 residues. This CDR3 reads CASSETTSANEQFF.

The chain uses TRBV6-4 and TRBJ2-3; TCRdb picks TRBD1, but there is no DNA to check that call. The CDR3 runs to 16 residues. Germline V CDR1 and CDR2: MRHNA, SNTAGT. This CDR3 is CASSDSWGSGSDTQYF.

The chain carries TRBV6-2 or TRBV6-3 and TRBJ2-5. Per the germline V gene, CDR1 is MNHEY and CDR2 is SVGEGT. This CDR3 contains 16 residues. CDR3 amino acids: CASSYGILAVQETQYF.

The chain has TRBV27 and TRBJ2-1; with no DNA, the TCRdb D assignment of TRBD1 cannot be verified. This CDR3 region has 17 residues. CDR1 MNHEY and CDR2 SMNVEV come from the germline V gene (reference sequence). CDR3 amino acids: CASSLLVGQGVTNQQFF.

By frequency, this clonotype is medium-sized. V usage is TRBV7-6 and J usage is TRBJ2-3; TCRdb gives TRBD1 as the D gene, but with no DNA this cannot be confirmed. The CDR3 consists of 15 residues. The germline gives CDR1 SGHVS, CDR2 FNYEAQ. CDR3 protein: CASSLQGWTTDTQYF.

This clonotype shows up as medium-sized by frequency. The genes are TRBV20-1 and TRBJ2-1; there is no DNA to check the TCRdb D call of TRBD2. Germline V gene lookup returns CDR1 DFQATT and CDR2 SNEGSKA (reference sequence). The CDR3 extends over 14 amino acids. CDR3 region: CSASSGATYNEQFF.

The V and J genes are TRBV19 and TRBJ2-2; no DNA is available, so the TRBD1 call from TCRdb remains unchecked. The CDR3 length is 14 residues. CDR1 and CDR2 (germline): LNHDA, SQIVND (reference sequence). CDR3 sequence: CASSPPVETGELFF.

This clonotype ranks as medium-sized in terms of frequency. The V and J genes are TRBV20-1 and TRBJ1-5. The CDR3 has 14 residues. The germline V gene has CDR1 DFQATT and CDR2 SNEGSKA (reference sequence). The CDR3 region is CSAREGGDIQPQHF.

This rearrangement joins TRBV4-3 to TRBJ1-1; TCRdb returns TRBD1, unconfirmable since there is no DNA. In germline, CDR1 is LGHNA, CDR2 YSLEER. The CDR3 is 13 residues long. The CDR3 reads CASSQLPGTEAFF.

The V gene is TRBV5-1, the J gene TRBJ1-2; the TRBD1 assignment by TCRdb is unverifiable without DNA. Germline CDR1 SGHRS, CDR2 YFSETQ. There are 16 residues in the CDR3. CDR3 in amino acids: CASSYGQGASNYGYTF.

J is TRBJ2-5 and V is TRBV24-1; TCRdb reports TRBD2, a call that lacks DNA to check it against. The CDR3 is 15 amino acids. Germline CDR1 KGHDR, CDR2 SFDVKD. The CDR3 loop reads CATRPGLADQETQYF.

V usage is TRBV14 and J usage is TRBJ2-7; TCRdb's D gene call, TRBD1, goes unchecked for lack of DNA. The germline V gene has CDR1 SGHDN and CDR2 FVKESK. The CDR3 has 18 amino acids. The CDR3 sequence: CASSYTRDRGLNLDEQYF.

The CDR3 is CASSSRQDYGYTF. The V gene is TRBV7-9, the J gene TRBJ1-2; with no DNA, the TCRdb D assignment of TRBD1 cannot be verified. CDR3 length equals 13 residues. Germline V gene data show CDR1 as SEHNR and CDR2 as FQNEAQ (reference sequence).

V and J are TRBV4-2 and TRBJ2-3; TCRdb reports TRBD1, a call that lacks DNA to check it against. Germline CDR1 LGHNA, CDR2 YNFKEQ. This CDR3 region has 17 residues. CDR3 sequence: CASSQDRGQPPTDTQYF.

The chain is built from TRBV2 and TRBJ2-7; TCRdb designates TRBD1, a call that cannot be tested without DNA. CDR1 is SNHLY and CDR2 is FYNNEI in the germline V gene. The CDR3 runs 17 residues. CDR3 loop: CASSDVGGDRGTYEQYF.

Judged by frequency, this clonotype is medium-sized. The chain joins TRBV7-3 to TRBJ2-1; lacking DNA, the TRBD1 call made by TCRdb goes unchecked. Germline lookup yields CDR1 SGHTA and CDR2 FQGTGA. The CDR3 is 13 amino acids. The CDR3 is CASSLGGANEQFF. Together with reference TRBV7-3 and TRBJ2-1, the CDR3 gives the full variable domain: GAGVSQTPSNKVTEKGKYVELRCDPISGHTALYWYRQSLGQGPEFLIYFQGTGAADDSGLPNDRFFAVRPEGSVSTLKIQRTERGDSAVYLCASSLGGANEQFFGPGTRLTVL.